The 5 T cell receptor beta chains reported below all come from one sample, sequenced in a study of OX40 agonist ivuxolimab in advanced cancers. Libraries were prepared by immunoSEQ multiplex PCR; TCRdb keeps only in-frame clonotypes and omits some of them. There are about 70,000 clones in the sample; roughly nine tenths occur only once, and about 0.95% lies in the top ten. Sequences were derived from CD4+ or CD8+ T cells sorted from blood, sampled in a trial of the OX40 agonist ivuxolimab. These receptors originate from an adult with an advanced solid tumor such as melanoma, head and neck, liver or kidney cancer.

This clone was observed once. The V and J genes are TRBV19 and TRBJ1-1, with 10 bases fitting TRBD1. The germline V gene has CDR1 LNHDA and CDR2 SQIVND (reference sequence). Trimming removed 5 bases from V and 2 bases from J; junction bases left unmatched: 8. The CDR3 covers 16 residues. The CDR3 nucleotides are TGTGCCAGTAGTGGGGACAGGGGACGATTCAACACTGAAGCTTTCTTT. Amino acids: CASSGDRGRFNTEAFF.

This clone was observed a single time. The chain couples TRBV19 to TRBJ1-5; 10 positions match TRBD1. The trim removed 1 base at V and 4 bases at J, leaving 10 bases unmatched. There are 18 residues in the CDR3. CDR1 LNHDA and CDR2 SQIVND come from the germline V gene (reference sequence). CDR3 DNA sequence: TGTGCCAGTAGTATAGGGGGACAGGGGACTTTCGTGAATCAGCCCCAGCATTTT. Translation: CASSIGGQGTFVNQPQHF.

This rearrangement joins TRBV6-1 to TRBJ2-1, with D tentatively TRBD2 (6 bases). Germline assignment: CDR1 MNHNS and CDR2 SASEGT. Trimming shortened V by 6 bases and J by 7 bases, and 16 bases separated the two germline ends. The CDR3 has 14 amino acids. The CDR3 DNA is TGTGCCAGCAGCAGGGACTTCGGGACGAATGAGCAGTTCTTC. It encodes CASSRDFGTNEQFF.

The chain recombines TRBV6-1 with TRBJ1-3; 9 bases fit TRBD1. From germline, CDR1 is MNHNS and CDR2 SASEGT. The CDR3 has 17 residues. V lost 4 bases, J lost 4 bases, and 11 bases stayed unmatched. This CDR3 is CASSAQGQGTAGNTIYF. CDR3 in DNA: TGTGCCAGCAGTGCGCAGGGACAGGGAACGGCAGGAAACACCATATATTTT.

The CDR3 sequence is CASSQGTGGGREQYF. DNA of the CDR3: TGTGCCAGCAGCCAAGGGACAGGGGGGGGTCGCGAGCAGTACTTC. The genes are TRBV4-2 and TRBJ2-7; TRBD1 matches 10 bases. Germline lookup yields CDR1 LGHNA and CDR2 YNFKEQ. This CDR3 spans 15 amino acids. With V trimmed by 1 base and J by 6 bases, 6 bases remained unmatched.